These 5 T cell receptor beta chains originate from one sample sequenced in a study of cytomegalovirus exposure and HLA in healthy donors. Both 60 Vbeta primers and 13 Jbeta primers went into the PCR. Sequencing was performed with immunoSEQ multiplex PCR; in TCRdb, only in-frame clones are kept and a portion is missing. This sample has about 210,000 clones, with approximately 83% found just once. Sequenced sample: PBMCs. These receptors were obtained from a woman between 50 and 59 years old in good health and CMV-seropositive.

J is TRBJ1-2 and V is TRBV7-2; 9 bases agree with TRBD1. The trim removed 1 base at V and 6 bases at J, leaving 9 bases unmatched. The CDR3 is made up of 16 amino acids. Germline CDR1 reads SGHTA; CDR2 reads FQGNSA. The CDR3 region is CASSLVWTGVLDGYTF. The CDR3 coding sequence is TGTGCCAGCAGCTTAGTCTGGACAGGGGTTTTGGATGGCTACACCTTC.

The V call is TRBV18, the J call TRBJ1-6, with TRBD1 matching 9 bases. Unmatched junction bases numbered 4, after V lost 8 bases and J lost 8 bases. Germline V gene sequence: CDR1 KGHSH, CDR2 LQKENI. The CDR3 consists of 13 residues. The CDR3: CASLQGAHSPLHF. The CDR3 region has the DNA TGTGCCAGCCTACAGGGGGCTCATTCACCCCTCCACTTT.

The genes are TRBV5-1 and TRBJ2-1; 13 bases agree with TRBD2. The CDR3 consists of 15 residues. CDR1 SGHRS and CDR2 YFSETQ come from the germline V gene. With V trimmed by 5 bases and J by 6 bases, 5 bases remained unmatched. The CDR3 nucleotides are TGCGCCAGCAGACAAACTAGCGGGGGGGGCAATGAGCAGTTCTTC. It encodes CASRQTSGGGNEQFF.

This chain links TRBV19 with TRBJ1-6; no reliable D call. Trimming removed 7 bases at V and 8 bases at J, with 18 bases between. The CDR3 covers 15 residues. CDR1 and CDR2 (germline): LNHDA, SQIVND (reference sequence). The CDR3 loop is CASNSWGREDSPLHF. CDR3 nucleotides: TGTGCCAGTAATTCCTGGGGTAGGGAGGATTCACCCCTCCACTTT.

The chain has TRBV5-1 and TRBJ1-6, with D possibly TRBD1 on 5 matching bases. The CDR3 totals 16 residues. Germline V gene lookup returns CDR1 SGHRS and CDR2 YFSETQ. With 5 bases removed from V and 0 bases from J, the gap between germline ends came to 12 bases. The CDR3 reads CASSWGGGSYNSPLHF. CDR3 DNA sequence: TGCGCCAGCAGTTGGGGGGGAGGCTCCTATAATTCACCCCTCCACTTT.